Below, 12 T cell receptor beta chains from the same sample are listed, as sequenced in a study of T cell repertoires in cytomegalovirus infection. No antigens are known for them. MiXCR, applied by TCRdb to the reads, yields one record per CDR3 protein. The table has 650,000 to 850,000 distinct CDR3 sequences, under 35% seen once. The specimen comprised cultured CD8+ T cells from PBMCs, sampled from culture after CMV antigen stimulation. The receptor source for this set is a human donor in good health (CMV status not recorded). Some clones in this sample may be carry-over from other donors' samples.

This rearrangement joins TRBV25-1 to TRBJ1-2; D possibly corresponds to TRBD1 (5 bases). Germline V gives CDR1 MGHDK, CDR2 SYGVNS. The CDR3 totals 16 residues. V was cut by 4 bases and J by 7 bases, with 22 bases left in between. CDR3 amino acids: CASSVDLGGSRGGYTF. In DNA form, the CDR3 reads TGTGCCAGCAGTGTTGACCTGGGGGGGTCTCGAGGTGGCTACACCTTC.

V and J are TRBV28 and TRBJ2-7; TRBD1 might be the D (8 bases). From germline, CDR1 is MDHEN and CDR2 SYDVKM. The CDR3 covers 14 residues. V was clipped by 5 bases and J by 5 bases, with 16 bases between them. CDR3 DNA sequence: TGTGCCAGCAGTGCATGGACAGGGAGGGACGAGCAGTACGTC. It specifies CASSAWTGRDEQYV.

In its sample, this clonotype was seen a few times. V and J are TRBV4-1 and TRBJ2-5; no clear D gene. The CDR3 length is 14 residues. V was trimmed by 3 bases and J by 1 base, leaving 9 bases between them. CDR1 is MGHRA and CDR2 is YSYEKL in the germline V gene. Here the CDR3 reads CASSHLGTQETQYF. The CDR3 DNA follows: TGCGCCAGCAGCCATCTCGGCACCCAAGAGACCCAGTACTTC.

CDR3 coding DNA: TGCAGCGCGACAAACCGGCGTATAGGGAACTATGGCTACACCTTC. It translates to CSATNRRIGNYGYTF. This chain uses TRBV29-1 with TRBJ1-2; D is undetermined. Germline V gene sequence: CDR1 SQVTM, CDR2 ANQGSEA. Trimming stripped 7 bases from V and 2 bases from J, with 20 bases between. The CDR3 is made up of 15 amino acids.

This clonotype was recorded a few times. This chain links TRBV12-3 or TRBV12-4 with TRBJ1-2; D not certain. This CDR3 spans 13 amino acids. V lost 6 bases and J lost 4, with 12 bases in between. In DNA form, the CDR3 reads TGTGCCAGCAGCCTCGGACGAATCTATGGCTACACCTTC. Its protein product is CASSLGRIYGYTF.

This sequence joins TRBV11-2 and TRBJ2-2, with 9 bases matching TRBD1. The CDR3 totals 17 residues. Germline CDR1 SGHAT, CDR2 FQNNGV. V shed 0 bases and J 3 bases; nucleotides not matched to a gene: 5. The CDR3 is CASSLDYRGQDTGELFF. CDR3 nucleotides: TGTGCCAGCAGCTTAGATTACAGGGGGCAGGACACCGGGGAGCTGTTTTTT.

The V gene is TRBV4-2, the J gene TRBJ2-3; D may correspond to TRBD1 or TRBD2 (6 bases each). V was clipped by 0 bases and J by 4 bases, with 8 bases between them. The CDR3 totals 14 residues. Germline V gene sequence: CDR1 LGHNA, CDR2 YNFKEQ. The CDR3 loop is CASSQERGPDTQYF. As DNA, the CDR3 is TGTGCCAGCAGCCAAGAACGGGGGCCAGATACGCAGTATTTT.

This clonotype occurred a few times. The chain employs TRBV5-4 and TRBJ1-1, with 8 bases fitting TRBD1. With V trimmed by 8 bases and J by 1 base, 7 bases remained unmatched. In germline, CDR1 is SGHNT, CDR2 YYREEE (reference sequence). The CDR3 is made up of 14 amino acids. The CDR3 nucleotides read TGTGCCAGTAGACGGACAGGGAGGAACACTGAAGCTTTCTTT. Protein product: CASRRTGRNTEAFF. Full variable domain (outside the CDR3, taken from reference TRBV5-4 and TRBJ1-1): ETGVTQSPTHLIKTRGQQVTLRCSSQSGHNTVSWYQQALGQGPQFIFQYYREEENGRGNFPPRFSGLQFPNYSSELNVNALELDDSALYLCASRRTGRNTEAFFGQGTRLTVV.

The chain links TRBV27 to TRBJ2-4, with a tentative D call TRBD1 (5 bases). Trimming pared 5 bases from V and 0 bases from J, leaving 17 bases between. The CDR3 contains 17 residues. Germline values: CDR1 MNHEY, CDR2 SMNVEV (reference sequence). This CDR3 reads CASSPLRAGLAKNIQYF. CDR3 nucleotides: TGTGCCAGCAGTCCCTTACGGGCAGGGCTAGCCAAAAACATTCAGTACTTC.

The chain couples TRBV12-3 or TRBV12-4 to TRBJ1-2; 8 positions agree with TRBD1. The CDR3 extends over 17 amino acids. Trimming took 4 bases from V and 0 from J; bases not matched to a gene: 10. The CDR3 sequence is CASSSTGASLSNYGYTF. The CDR3 DNA reads as TGTGCCAGCAGTTCGACAGGGGCCAGCTTGTCTAACTATGGCTACACCTTC.

The chain couples TRBV7-9 to TRBJ2-7; 8 bases agree with TRBD2. The CDR3 is 15 amino acids. J lost 0 bases, V lost 4 bases, and 5 bases had no gene match. The germline V gene encodes CDR1 SEHNR and CDR2 FQNEAQ (reference sequence). The CDR3 sequence is CASSSSGRDSYEQYF. The CDR3 DNA follows: TGTGCCAGCAGCTCTAGCGGGCGCGACTCCTACGAGCAGTACTTC.

This clonotype came up a few times. The chain has TRBV28 and TRBJ1-6, with D hard to call. Germline CDR1 reads MDHEN; CDR2 reads SYDVKM. Trimming cost V 4 bases and J 10 bases, with 14 bases left between them. This CDR3 comprises 14 residues. Here the CDR3 reads CASSYQSSGSPLHF. In DNA form, the CDR3 reads TGTGCCAGCAGTTACCAAAGCTCGGGGTCACCCCTCCACTTT.